Below, 23 T cell receptor beta chains from the same sample are listed, as sequenced in a study of T-cell reconstitution after alpha-beta-depleted transplantation in children. It was with unique molecular identifiers that the TCRbeta library was prepared. MiXCR was run by TCRdb on the PCR reads, yielding one entry per CDR3 protein. The sample lists some 830,000 distinct CDR3 sequences, roughly 16% occurring once. The sequencing here drew on PBMCs, mostly from graft donor cells, taken 360 days after TCRalphabeta/CD19-depleted stem cell transplant. These receptors were taken from a male patient younger than 18 who had a stem cell transplant for acute lymphoblastic leukemia, so the T cells may come from the graft donor.

V and J are TRBV2 and TRBJ2-1; D tentatively reads TRBD1 or TRBD2 (6 bases each). In germline, CDR1 is SNHLY, CDR2 FYNNEI. The CDR3 spans 19 residues. V lost 11 bases and J lost 7, with 36 bases in between. The CDR3 loop reads CARCLGRLGGRPPSNEQFF. The CDR3 DNA is TGTGCCCGCTGTTTGGGTCGGCTTGGGGGGCGGCCTCCCTCGAATGAGCAGTTCTTC.

This clonotype has just a few counts. For the CDR3, the DNA is TGTGCCAGCTCACCCCTAGCGCCGTTCCAAGAGACCCAGTACTTC. Its translation is CASSPLAPFQETQYF. This chain links TRBV18 with TRBJ2-5, with a tentative D call TRBD2 (6 bases). The germline V gene encodes CDR1 KGHSH and CDR2 LQKENI. CDR3 length: 15 amino acids. V lost 3 bases, J lost 1 base, and 12 bases lay in between. The full variable domain, its missing parts supplied by reference TRBV18 and TRBJ2-5, is NAGVMQNPRHLVRRRGQEARLRCSPMKGHSHVYWYRQLPEEGLKFMVYLQKENIIDESGMPKERFSAEFPKEGPSILRIQQVVRGDSAAYFCASSPLAPFQETQYFGPGTRLLVL.

This clonotype was found a few times. V and J are TRBV2 and TRBJ2-7, with TRBD2 matching 11 bases. Germline assignment: CDR1 SNHLY and CDR2 FYNNEI. V trimming: 7 bases; J trimming: 6 bases; junction bases outside the gene matches: 17. CDR3 length equals 17 residues. DNA of the CDR3: TGTGCCAGCACGCTGAGCGGCCTACTAGCGGGAGTGGGCGAGCAGTACTTC. Its protein product is CASTLSGLLAGVGEQYF.

In this sample, this clonotype turned up many times. This sequence joins TRBV20-1 and TRBJ1-5; D is perhaps TRBD1 (5 bases). The V gene's germline CDR1 is DFQATT and CDR2 SNEGSKA (reference sequence). This CDR3 region has 14 residues. V lost 5 bases, J lost 0 bases, and 11 bases lay in between. In DNA form, the CDR3 reads TGCAGTGCTTCTCGCGACAGTAGCAATCAGCCCCAGCATTTT. Protein sequence: CSASRDSSNQPQHF.

The V and J genes are TRBV7-6 and TRBJ2-5, with TRBD1 matching 9 bases. Germline lookup yields CDR1 SGHVS and CDR2 FNYEAQ. This CDR3 is built from 17 residues. J gave up 2 bases and V 5 bases, and 12 bases lay outside the gene matches. CDR3 sequence (DNA): TGTGCCAGCAGCCGTTACGAGGGGACAGGGTTACAAGAGACCCAGTACTTC. Its protein product is CASSRYEGTGLQETQYF.

The chain uses TRBV24-1 and TRBJ2-2, with D possibly TRBD2 on 6 matching bases. The CDR3 has 19 amino acids. The V gene lost 1 base and the J gene lost 8 bases, with 25 bases spanning the gap. The germline gives CDR1 KGHDR, CDR2 SFDVKD. The CDR3 bases are TGTGCCACCAGTGATTTCCCCTGGACTCGAGAGGGGAGGTCGGGGGAGCTGTTTTTT. Its translation: CATSDFPWTREGRSGELFF.

In its sample, this clonotype was seen a few times. The CDR3 DNA follows: TGCGCCAGCAGCCAACCCTTAGCGGGAGTCGCCAAAAACATTCAGTACTTC. Its protein product is CASSQPLAGVAKNIQYF. The rearrangement joins TRBV4-1 to TRBJ2-4; 9 bases agree with TRBD2. V lost 2 bases and J lost 1; bases outside the gene matches: 6. CDR1 and CDR2 (germline): MGHRA, YSYEKL. The CDR3 loop spans 17 amino acids.

This clonotype was found a few times. The chain is built from TRBV5-1 and TRBJ2-3, with 10 bases aligning to TRBD2. The length of the CDR3 is 18 residues. With 2 bases clipped from V and 5 bases from J, the junction kept 14 bases outside the gene matches. Germline V gives CDR1 SGHRS, CDR2 YFSETQ. CDR3 residues: CASSFTRLAGPGGDTQYF. The DNA of the CDR3 is TGCGCCAGCAGCTTTACCCGACTAGCGGGCCCGGGCGGAGATACGCAGTATTTT. The whole variable domain, filled in from reference TRBV5-1 and TRBJ2-3, reads KAGVTQTPRYLIKTRGQQVTLSCSPISGHRSVSWYQQTPGQGLQFLFEYFSETQRNKGNFPGRFSGRQFSNSRSEMNVSTLELGDSALYLCASSFTRLAGPGGDTQYFGPGTRLTVL.

At least ten counts were recorded for this clonotype. The chain links TRBV7-9 to TRBJ2-1, with 10 positions matching TRBD2. V gave up 5 bases and J gave up 4 bases; unmatched junction bases: 5. The CDR3 loop spans 15 amino acids. Germline lookup yields CDR1 SEHNR and CDR2 FQNEAQ (reference sequence). The CDR3 region is CASSIGLAAYNEQFF. CDR3 nucleotides: TGTGCCAGCAGCATCGGACTAGCGGCTTACAATGAGCAGTTCTTC.

The chain combines TRBV20-1 with TRBJ2-3; TRBD2 aligns across 8 bases. V gave up 0 bases and J gave up 3 bases; unmatched junction bases: 5. The V gene's germline CDR1 is DFQATT and CDR2 SNEGSKA (reference sequence). The CDR3 is 15 amino acids. CDR3: CSARDTPSGTDTQYF. CDR3 bases: TGCAGTGCTAGAGATACCCCTAGCGGGACAGATACGCAGTATTTT.

The rearrangement joins TRBV7-3 to TRBJ1-1; D unresolved. Trimming cost V 1 base and J 5 bases, with 11 bases left between them. This CDR3 contains 14 residues. CDR1 SGHTA and CDR2 FQGTGA come from the germline V gene. The CDR3, as DNA: TGTGCCAGCAGCTTAAGGCGAGGGCGGACTGAAGCTTTCTTT. Translating gives CASSLRRGRTEAFF.

This chain joins TRBV4-1 and TRBJ2-1; D not certain. The CDR3 sequence is 18 residues long. Germline values: CDR1 MGHRA, CDR2 YSYEKL. Trimming left V 0 bases short and J 5 bases short, with 20 bases between. DNA of the CDR3: TGCGCCAGCAGCCAAGATCCCCTTACTGGCTGGGCAAACAATGAGCAGTTCTTC. Translated, it gives CASSQDPLTGWANNEQFF.

V gene TRBV27 combines with J gene TRBJ1-1; D possibly corresponds to TRBD1 (6 bases). V lost 4 bases, J lost 1 base, and 10 bases lay in between. Germline V gene data show CDR1 as MNHEY and CDR2 as SMNVEV (reference sequence). The CDR3 covers 14 residues. The CDR3 region has the DNA TGTGCCAGCAGTTGGGACACGGGGAACACTGAAGCTTTCTTT. This codes for CASSWDTGNTEAFF.

The sample holds many counts of this clonotype. V and J are TRBV7-3 and TRBJ2-1; D tentatively fits TRBD1 or TRBD2 (5 bases each). The CDR3 runs 15 residues. Deletions cut 5 bases from V and 7 bases from J, with 18 bases between. The V gene's germline CDR1 is SGHTA and CDR2 FQGTGA. CDR3 amino acids: CASSQRGSDKNEQFF. CDR3 coding DNA: TGTGCCAGCAGCCAAAGGGGTAGCGATAAGAATGAGCAGTTCTTC. The variable domain in full, with the rest retrieved from reference TRBV7-3 and TRBJ2-1, is GAGVSQTPSNKVTEKGKYVELRCDPISGHTALYWYRQSLGQGPEFLIYFQGTGAADDSGLPNDRFFAVRPEGSVSTLKIQRTERGDSAVYLCASSQRGSDKNEQFFGPGTRLTVL.

This clonotype was found a few times. V usage is TRBV19 and J usage is TRBJ2-1; TRBD2 aligns across 11 bases. V shed 5 bases, J shed 3 bases, and the junction held 15 bases outside the gene matches. Germline CDR1 and CDR2: LNHDA and SQIVND (reference sequence). The CDR3 extends over 19 amino acids. The CDR3 sequence is CASSRLAGQFLYYYNEQFF. CDR3 DNA sequence: TGTGCCAGTAGTCGACTAGCGGGACAGTTCCTCTACTACTACAATGAGCAGTTCTTC.

The genes are TRBV20-1 and TRBJ1-5; possibly TRBD1 for D (5 bases). This CDR3 has 15 residues. V dropped 3 bases and J dropped 2 bases, with 14 bases sitting between them. Germline V lookup: CDR1 DFQATT, CDR2 SNEGSKA (reference sequence). CDR3 residues: CSASARDGGNQPQHF. The CDR3 coding sequence is TGCAGTGCTAGCGCCCGGGACGGTGGCAATCAGCCCCAGCATTTT.

This clonotype appeared a few times. The J gene is TRBJ1-5, the V gene TRBV12-3 or TRBV12-4; D not certain. The length of the CDR3 is 17 residues. Trimming took 9 bases from V and 5 from J, leaving 26 bases between them. CDR3: CASSVYGREGSHQPQHF. CDR3 in DNA: TGTGCCAGTTCAGTTTACGGAAGAGAGGGAAGTCATCAGCCCCAGCATTTT.

The sample holds a few counts of this clonotype. The chain carries TRBV4-1 and TRBJ2-1; 12 bases fit TRBD2. The germline V gene has CDR1 MGHRA and CDR2 YSYEKL. The CDR3 runs 17 residues. The V and J ends lost 1 base and 10 bases, in that order; junction bases with no gene match: 11. As DNA, the CDR3 is TGCGCCAGCAGCCAAGCTCTAGCGGGAGGGTTCCTGAAGGAGCAGTTCTTC. This gives the protein CASSQALAGGFLKEQFF.

The V and J genes are TRBV19 and TRBJ2-1, with D hard to call. Germline CDR1 and CDR2: LNHDA and SQIVND (reference sequence). This CDR3 is 15 amino acids long. The V and J ends lost 5 bases and 4 bases respectively, with 15 bases between them. CDR3 DNA sequence: TGTGCCAGTAGTTTGGGGAAGTCTGATTACAATGAGCAGTTCTTC. It yields the protein CASSLGKSDYNEQFF.

The chain joins TRBV5-1 to TRBJ2-1, with 8 bases aligning to TRBD1. The CDR3 is 15 amino acids. Per the germline V gene, CDR1 is SGHRS and CDR2 is YFSETQ. Germline trimming cut 5 bases from V and 1 base from J; bases unmatched to any gene: 5. Written as DNA, the CDR3 is TGCGCCAGCAGATTTGACAGGGGATCCTACAATGAGCAGTTCTTC. Its protein product is CASRFDRGSYNEQFF.

This clonotype was counted only a few times. The J gene is TRBJ2-1, the V gene TRBV7-9; D ambiguous. The CDR3 is 13 residues long. The V end lost 5 bases, the J end lost 7 bases, and 12 bases lay between the germline ends. The V gene's germline CDR1 is SEHNR and CDR2 FQNEAQ (reference sequence). CDR3 in amino acids: CASSRVGENEQFF. CDR3 in DNA: TGTGCCAGCAGCCGGGTCGGTGAGAATGAGCAGTTCTTC.

In its sample, this clonotype was seen a few times. V is TRBV20-1 and J is TRBJ2-3; 10 bases map to TRBD2. CDR3 length equals 17 residues. Germline CDR1 is DFQATT and CDR2 is SNEGSKA (reference sequence). V lost 0 bases to trimming and J lost 3 bases; unmatched junction nucleotides: 9. In DNA form, the CDR3 reads TGCAGTGCTAGAGATCCTAGCGGGGGACAGGCAACAGATACGCAGTATTTT. As protein: CSARDPSGGQATDTQYF.

The chain is built from TRBV18 and TRBJ1-4; no definite D call. V was clipped by 2 bases and J by 5 bases, with 6 bases between them. Looked up from germline, CDR1 is KGHSH and CDR2 is LQKENI. The CDR3 is 13 amino acids. In DNA, the CDR3 is TGTGCCAGCTCACCATCCCGAAATGAAAAACTGTTTTTT. Translation: CASSPSRNEKLFF.